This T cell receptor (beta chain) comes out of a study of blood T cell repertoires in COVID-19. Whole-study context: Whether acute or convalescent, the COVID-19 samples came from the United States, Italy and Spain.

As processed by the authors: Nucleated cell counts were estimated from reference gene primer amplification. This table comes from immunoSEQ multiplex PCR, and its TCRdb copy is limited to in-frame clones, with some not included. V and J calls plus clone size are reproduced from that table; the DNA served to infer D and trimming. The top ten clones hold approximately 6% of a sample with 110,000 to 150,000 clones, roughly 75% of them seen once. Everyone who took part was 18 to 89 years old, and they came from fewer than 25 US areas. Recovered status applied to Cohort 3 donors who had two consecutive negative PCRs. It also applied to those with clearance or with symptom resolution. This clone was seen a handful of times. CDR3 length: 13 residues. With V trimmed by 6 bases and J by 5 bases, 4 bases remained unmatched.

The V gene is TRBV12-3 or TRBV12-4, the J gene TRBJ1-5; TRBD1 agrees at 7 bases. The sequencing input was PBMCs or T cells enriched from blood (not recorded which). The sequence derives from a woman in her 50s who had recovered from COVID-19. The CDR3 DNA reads TGTGCCAGCAGCCGACAGGGCGATCAGCCCCAGCATTTT. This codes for CASSRQGDQPQHF.